A selection of T cell receptor beta chains follows, all from one sample in a study of beta chain features in type 1 diabetes. Only in-frame clones appear in the TCRdb table, and some are missing; sequencing was by immunoSEQ multiplex PCR. The repertoire consists of 150,000 to 200,000 clones, with roughly 9.1% occurring once and the leading ten covering over 2%. The sample taken for sequencing was central memory CD4+ T cells from blood. The source of these receptors is a woman aged 18 to 35 in good health. CDR3s include the opening cysteine and the closing phenylalanine or tryptophan. Fields, in order: J gene, D gene, clone size, CDR3 length, V gene, CDR3 DNA, CDR3 protein. A D gene is named only where the DNA matches it firmly. Rows give clone size only sometimes, using once, few, many, or a class for an expanded clone.

TRBJ1-2,TRBD1,.,14,TRBV18,TGTGCCAGCTCACCCCGGACAGGGGGAAGTGGCTACACCTTC,CASSPRTGGSGYTF
TRBJ1-4,.,few,14,TRBV30,TGTGCCTGGAGTGAGGGGGGGATTAGTGAAAAACTGTTTTTT,CAWSEGGISEKLFF
TRBJ2-7,TRBD1,.,15,TRBV5-1,TGCGCCAGCAGCAGCTGGGACAGACGAGATTACGAGCAGTACTTC,CASSSWDRRDYEQYF
TRBJ2-1,.,few,13,TRBV2,TGTGCCAGCAGTGTTTGGGTAGGGGGTGAGCAGTTCTTC,CASSVWVGGEQFF
TRBJ2-1,.,few,14,TRBV5-1,TGCGCCAGCAGCTTGGGGCAGGGGAACAATGAGCAGTTCTTC,CASSLGQGNNEQFF
TRBJ2-1,.,few,14,TRBV5-1,TGCGCCAGCAGCCCGGGACTGCCGGGGGAAGAGCAGTTCTTC,CASSPGLPGEEQFF
TRBJ2-5,TRBD1,few,15,TRBV2,TGTGCCAGCAAAGGGGGCTCACAAGGACTAGAGACCCAGTACTTC,CASKGGSQGLETQYF
TRBJ2-7,TRBD1,.,14,TRBV4-2,TGTGCCAGCAGCAAGGGACAGGGGTTTGGCGAGCAGTACTTC,CASSKGQGFGEQYF
TRBJ1-6,TRBD1,few,16,TRBV7-2,TGTGCCAGCAGCTCGCTGGACAGGGGGTTTGTTTCACCCCTCCACTTT,CASSSLDRGFVSPLHF
TRBJ1-5,TRBD1,few,14,TRBV30,TGTGCCTGGAACGACAGGGGCGGCAATCAGCCCCAGCATTTT,CAWNDRGGNQPQHF
TRBJ2-5,TRBD1,few,14,TRBV29-1,TGCAGCGTTTCGACAGGGGTCAGTCGAGAGACCCAGTACTTC,CSVSTGVSRETQYF
TRBJ2-1,TRBD2,.,18,TRBV5-1,TGCGCCAGCAGCTTGGGACTAGCGGGAGGGATCTACTACAATGAGCAGTTCTTC,CASSLGLAGGIYYNEQFF
TRBJ2-1,.,few,13,TRBV7-9,TGTGCCAGCAGCCTCCAGGGGCAGAATGAGCAGTTCTTC,CASSLQGQNEQFF
TRBJ2-5,.,.,14,TRBV28,TGTGCCAGCAGTTCAGAAGGGGGGGATGAGACCCAGTACTTC,CASSSEGGDETQYF
TRBJ2-2,.,few,18,TRBV19,TGTGCCACCCAGTCCTCTACAGGGCCGGACTCGAACACCGGGGAGCTGTTTTTT,CATQSSTGPDSNTGELFF
TRBJ1-4,TRBD1,few,15,TRBV6-6,TGTGCCAGCAGTAACCGACAGGGGGCGGCTGAAAAACTGTTTTTT,CASSNRQGAAEKLFF
TRBJ2-6,.,many,12,TRBV29-1,TGCAGCGCGACTTCTGGGGCCAACGTCCTGACTTTC,CSATSGANVLTF
TRBJ1-2,.,.,13,TRBV4-2,TGTGCCAGCAGCCTGGAGGGAGTCCCGGGCTACACCTTC,CASSLEGVPGYTF